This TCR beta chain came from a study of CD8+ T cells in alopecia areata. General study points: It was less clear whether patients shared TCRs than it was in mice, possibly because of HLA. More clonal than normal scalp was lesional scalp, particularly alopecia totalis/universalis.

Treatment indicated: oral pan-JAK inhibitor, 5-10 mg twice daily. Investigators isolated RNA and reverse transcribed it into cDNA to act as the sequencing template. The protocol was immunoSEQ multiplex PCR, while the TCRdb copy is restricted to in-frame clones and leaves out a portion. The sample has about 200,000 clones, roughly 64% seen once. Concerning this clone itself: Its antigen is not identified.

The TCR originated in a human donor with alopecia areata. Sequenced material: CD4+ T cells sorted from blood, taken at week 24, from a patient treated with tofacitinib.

The CDR3 region is CAWTQGLDTIYF. The CDR3 DNA sequence: TGTGCCTGGACCCAGGGTTTAGACACCATATATTTT. This chain uses TRBV30 with TRBJ1-3, with D possibly being TRBD1 (5 bases). Germline V gives CDR1 GTSNPN, CDR2 SVGIG (reference sequence). V was cut by 4 bases and J by 8 bases, with 12 bases left in between. The CDR3 length is 12 residues. Full variable domain (missing parts from reference TRBV30 and TRBJ1-3): SQTIHQWPATLVQPVGSPLSLECTVEGTSNPNLYWYRQAAGRGLQLLFYSVGIGQISSEVPQNLSASRPQDRQFILSSKKLLLSDSGFYLCAWTQGLDTIYFGEGSWLTVV.